The following is a T cell receptor beta chain sequence with its context. The entry originates in a study of blood T cells in healthy people across ages. V lost 0 bases, J lost 7 bases, and 11 bases stayed unmatched. The germline CDR1 and CDR2 sequences are SGHTA and FQGTGA. This CDR3 comprises 16 residues. Next came a second PCR, run for about 6 to 12 cycles, which used a sample-barcoded 5' primer along with a J-beta primer mix. Tagging of each cDNA molecule was performed by a template-switch adaptor with 12 random nucleotides. MiXCR, applied by TCRdb to the 5' RACE reads, yields one record per CDR3 protein. In the table there are roughly 680,000 distinct CDR3 sequences, around 49% of which are singletons.

This sequence joins TRBV7-3 and TRBJ2-7, with 8 positions matching TRBD2. The clonotype was recovered from a woman aged 60-75 years in good health. Source material: blood. The CDR3 spells CASSLTGTRSYNEQYF. CDR3 DNA: TGTGCCAGCAGCTTAACTGGGACTAGAAGTTACAATGAGCAGTACTTC.